This TCR beta chain derives from a study of T cells in Graves' hyperthyroidism and ophthalmopathy (dated by TCRdb to about 2019). As for the study more broadly: Peripheral blood was sampled at the time of initial diagnosis, prior to any treatment. To identify distinguishing TCR V-J signatures, a discovery cohort of around 98 patients was used, comprising 43 with Graves' ophthalmopathy and some 60 with stable Graves' hyperthyroidism. An independent validation cohort of around 19 hyperthyroidism patients and approximately 16 patients who later progressed to ophthalmopathy tested prospective prediction of ophthalmopathy. The roughly 90 discovery patients were divided at random into training and test sets in a 7:3 ratio. In addition, the study compared T-cell repertoires in thyroid tissue and in blood from roughly six Graves' hyperthyroidism patients. Once sampling was done, hyperthyroidism patients were given methimazole at a starting dose of 30 mg daily, whereas ophthalmopathy patients were given high-dose intravenous methylprednisolone. According to the paper, TCR Vbeta CDR3 sequencing was carried out on some 140 peripheral blood samples, which came from 40 to 45 ophthalmopathy, 80 or so hyperthyroidism and roughly 17 progressor patients. The paper as a whole reports these results and caveats: In validation, progression to ophthalmopathy was predicted by the model with around 70% sensitivity and roughly 76% specificity, a median of approximately 6.5 months before onset. Ophthalmopathy was separated from stable hyperthyroidism by a 13 V-J signature model, with 85% to 90% sensitivity and approximately 81% specificity obtained in cross-validation and 80%/75% obtained in testing. Sample size was not statistically predetermined, and investigators were not blinded to group allocation. Most expanded thyroid clonotypes (frequency above 0.001) were also detected in blood, a finding suggesting that blood repertoires may reflect thyroid immune responses.

The TCR beta CDR3 regions were amplified from RNA transcripts. The TCR CDR3 was subjected to a first round of RT-PCR using the HTBI primer set and the Qiagen OneStep RT-PCR kit. Libraries were constructed in a second round of multiplex PCR, after which size selection and purification were performed. Paired-end sequencing of the libraries was performed with 100 bp reads on an Illumina HiSeq2000. From the authors' description of their analysis: SOAPnuke was used to process the raw data, removing reads that contained adapters or uncalled bases, had a mean Phred below 15, or lacked an exact match to the constant primer or identifier. High-quality paired reads were merged using COPE v1.2.5, and each unique nucleotide sequence was defined as a clonotype. MiTCR v1.1 was used to align clonotypes to the IMGT TRBV, TRBD and TRBJ reference segments. Analysis was restricted to V-J combinations with a frequency above 0.0001, which covered roughly 99% of repertoires. The TCS score was defined as the ratio of F50 (clonal expansion) to E x V (chaos), calculated using BLOSUM62-based TCRdist between CDR3 peptides within each V-J. Welch's t-statistics and random forest reduced some 510 V-J features to 13, which were used in a naive Bayes classifier (R e1071). TCRdb redid the processing of the public reads, applying fastp at Q25 and MiXCR, and retained in-frame beta chains. Rows matching on CDR3 protein sequence are summarized as one entry with the most common DNA and genes. For this entry, the V and J calls and clone size follow TCRdb and not the study's own pipeline. This sample has some 460,000 distinct CDR3 sequences in its table, and 15% to 18% of those were observed once. The ten most abundant clones make up 13% to 15% of the sample.

Graves' hyperthyroidism was defined as stable when no progression to ophthalmopathy occurred over 18 months of follow-up. Hyperthyroidism patients were newly diagnosed, with disease duration under 2 months, and aged 18 to 65 years. Exclusion was applied to patients with uncontrolled infections, other autoimmune diseases, pregnancy or lactation. Diagnoses were based on clinical symptoms, serum thyroxine and TRAb, thyroid ultrasound and orbital computed tomography. Ficoll-Paque density gradient centrifugation was used to isolate PBMCs from approximately 10 ml of fresh peripheral blood. Total RNA was extracted using Trizol reagent, and RNA quality was assessed on an Agilent 2100 Bioanalyzer. Turning to this clonotype: Its antigen target is currently unknown. Per-base quality was not reported, and no clone a single base away is much larger than it.

Reading from cysteine to phenylalanine, the CDR3 counts 13 amino acids. The read is trimmed to its CDR3 DNA, 39 bases read in frame from base 1. CDR1 MDHEN and CDR2 SYDVKM are derived from the germline V gene. Trimming at the junction amounts to 6 bases on V and 6 bases on J, and the germline ends lie 12 bases apart. The source material was blood. The sequence links TRBV28 to TRBJ1-5; TRBD1 is possibly the D segment (6 matching bases). The clonotype comes from a woman between 18 and 30 years old with Graves' hyperthyroidism. The CDR3 corresponds to CASRRGGVQPQHF. The DNA reads TGTGCCAGCAGACGGGGGGGCGTTCAGCCCCAGCATTTT.